The 20 T cell receptor beta chains presented below share a single source sample, sequenced in a study of cytomegalovirus exposure and HLA in healthy donors. Use of 60 Vbeta and 13 Jbeta primers characterized the PCR. Produced via immunoSEQ multiplex PCR; TCRdb's table is partial and in-frame only. The sample holds roughly 79,000 clones. The sequenced sample consisted of PBMCs. All receptors derive from a man under 40 in good health and CMV-seronegative.

By frequency, this clone registers medium-sized. The rearrangement joins TRBV6-6 to TRBJ2-7, with a weak D call TRBD1 (5 bases). The CDR3 is 13 amino acids. Trimming took off 5 bases at V and 4 bases at J, with 12 bases between the two ends. The germline gives CDR1 MNHNY, CDR2 SVGAGI (reference sequence). CDR3 DNA sequence: TGTGCCAGCAGTCCGACAGTGGAGTACGAGCAGTACTTC. It codes for CASSPTVEYEQYF.

J is TRBJ2-2 and V is TRBV18; TRBD2 agrees at 7 bases. The CDR3 is made up of 16 amino acids. Germline V CDR1 and CDR2: KGHSH, LQKENI. After removal of 4 bases from V and 2 bases from J, the junction contained 7 bases not matched to a gene. The CDR3 protein is CASSRASGPNTGELFF. CDR3 DNA: TGTGCCAGCTCACGTGCTAGCGGACCTAACACCGGGGAGCTGTTTTTT.

The chain has TRBV4-1 and TRBJ1-2, with TRBD1 matching 7 bases. Trimming cost V 4 bases and J 0 bases; bases outside gene matches: 5. The CDR3 runs 15 residues. CDR1 MGHRA and CDR2 YSYEKL come from the germline V gene. The CDR3 coding sequence is TGCGCCAGCAGCCCCGGACAGGCCGCTAACTATGGCTACACCTTC. It codes for CASSPGQAANYGYTF.

V gene TRBV5-1 combines with J gene TRBJ2-7, with D possibly matching TRBD2 (6 bases). Between the trimmed V and J ends, which lost 4 bases and 0 bases, there was a span of 23 bases. Germline lookup yields CDR1 SGHRS and CDR2 YFSETQ. This CDR3 is 18 amino acids long. The CDR3 bases are TGCGCCAGCAGCCTGAAATGGAGCGGGCTCACCCGCTCCTACGAGCAGTACTTC. Translated, it gives CASSLKWSGLTRSYEQYF.

V usage is TRBV19 and J usage is TRBJ1-4, with a tentative D call TRBD1 (5 bases). With 5 bases removed from V and 2 bases from J, the gap between germline ends came to 15 bases. The CDR3 covers 16 residues. The germline CDR1 and CDR2 sequences are LNHDA and SQIVND (reference sequence). The CDR3 reads CASSLLRGSTNEKLFF. DNA of the CDR3: TGTGCCAGTAGTCTTCTCCGGGGGTCTACTAATGAAAAACTGTTTTTT.

The V gene is TRBV7-9, the J gene TRBJ2-7; a weak D match, TRBD2 (6 bases). The CDR3 is 14 residues long. CDR1 is SEHNR, CDR2 FQNEAQ, per germline (reference sequence). Trimming cost V 2 bases and J 6 bases, with 14 bases left between them. CDR3 sequence: CASSLRRANAEQYF. The CDR3 region has the DNA TGTGCCAGCAGCTTAAGGAGGGCGAACGCCGAGCAGTACTTC.

The chain employs TRBV18 and TRBJ2-1, with 12 bases matching TRBD2. The CDR3 consists of 19 residues. V trimming: 2 bases; J trimming: 0 bases; junction bases outside the gene matches: 8. Germline loops: CDR1 KGHSH, CDR2 LQKENI. CDR3 in amino acids: CASSPWTSGARSSYNEQFF. The CDR3 nucleotides are TGTGCCAGCTCACCATGGACTAGCGGGGCCAGAAGCTCCTACAATGAGCAGTTCTTC.

This rearrangement joins TRBV5-1 to TRBJ2-3; D not certain. CDR1 and CDR2 (germline): SGHRS, YFSETQ. V was shortened by 0 bases and J by 2 bases, with 10 bases between the two germline ends. CDR3 size: 15 residues. The chain's CDR3 is CASSLVGSFTDTQYF. Written as DNA, the CDR3 is TGCGCCAGCAGCTTGGTGGGCTCGTTCACAGATACGCAGTATTTT.

J is TRBJ2-5 and V is TRBV11-3; 7 nucleotides line up with TRBD1. Germline CDR1 and CDR2: SGHNT and YENEEA. CDR3 length: 14 residues. Trimming cost V 3 bases and J 2 bases; bases outside gene matches: 3. The CDR3 is CASSFGTAQETQYF. For the CDR3, the DNA is TGTGCCAGCAGCTTTGGGACAGCTCAAGAGACCCAGTACTTC.

The chain is built from TRBV10-3 and TRBJ2-1; TRBD2 agrees at 7 bases. Looked up from germline, CDR1 is ENHRY and CDR2 is SYGVKD. V was clipped by 2 bases and J by 4 bases; unmatched bases: 14. This CDR3 comprises 18 residues. The CDR3 DNA reads as TGTGCCATCAGTGAGGACCCTGGGAGGCTAGCGGATTACAATGAGCAGTTCTTC. Its translation: CAISEDPGRLADYNEQFF.

The V gene is TRBV6-6, the J gene TRBJ2-7, with D perhaps matching TRBD2 (5 bases). Germline-derived CDR1 and CDR2 are MNHNY and SVGAGI (reference sequence). Trimming removed 5 bases at V and 4 bases at J, with 15 bases between. CDR3 size: 14 residues. The CDR3 here is CASSQTGDRYEQYF. The CDR3 bases are TGTGCCAGCAGTCAGACCGGGGATCGGTACGAGCAGTACTTC.

The V and J genes are TRBV25-1 and TRBJ2-5; possibly TRBD2 for D (6 bases). The CDR3 runs 13 residues. V shed 1 base and J shed 5 bases, with 8 bases lying between them. Germline V CDR1 and CDR2: MGHDK, SYGVNS. The CDR3 DNA reads TGTGCCAGCAGTGAATCTGGGAGGGAGACCCAGTACTTC. Its translation: CASSESGRETQYF.

The rearrangement joins TRBV18 to TRBJ2-1, with TRBD2 matching over 8 bases. CDR3 length equals 15 residues. V lost 0 bases and J lost 3; bases outside the gene matches: 1. Germline V gene sequence: CDR1 KGHSH, CDR2 LQKENI. CDR3 protein: CASSPPGLDYNEQFF. For the CDR3, the DNA is TGTGCCAGCTCACCACCGGGACTAGACTACAATGAGCAGTTCTTC.

The rearrangement links TRBV7-8 to TRBJ2-3; TRBD1 might be the D (6 bases). V was cut by 1 base and J by 4 bases, with 9 bases left in between. The germline CDR1 and CDR2 sequences are SGHVS and FQNEAQ. CDR3 size: 14 residues. The CDR3 region is CASSLEGVADTQYF. The CDR3 DNA follows: TGTGCCAGCAGCTTAGAGGGGGTCGCAGATACGCAGTATTTT.

The chain joins TRBV2 to TRBJ1-6; D is unresolved. Germline values: CDR1 SNHLY, CDR2 FYNNEI. This CDR3 is built from 15 residues. The germline V and J ends were trimmed by 0 bases and 6 bases, with 9 bases remaining between them. The CDR3 nucleotides read TGTGCCAGCAGTGAAGCGCTCCTAGGTAATTCACCCCTCCACTTT. Protein: CASSEALLGNSPLHF.

Concerning this clone itself: The sample carries other DNA sequences with the same CDR3. The chain combines TRBV9 with TRBJ2-7, with D maybe TRBD1 (5 bases). The V end lost 0 bases, the J end lost 2 bases, and 9 bases lay between the germline ends. CDR3 size: 14 residues. Per the germline V gene, CDR1 is SGDLS and CDR2 is YYNGEE. The CDR3 spells CASSVGQGTYEQYF. CDR3 nucleotides: TGTGCCAGCAGCGTAGGGCAGGGAACCTACGAGCAGTACTTC.

The chain couples TRBV7-2 to TRBJ1-5; 7 bases map to TRBD1. The CDR3 runs 16 residues. Trimming at V came to 6 bases and at J to 3 bases, leaving 11 bases not matched to a gene. Germline assignment: CDR1 SGHTA and CDR2 FQGNSA. The CDR3 DNA reads TGTGCCAGCAGTTGGAAGGGGGGACAGTACAATCAGCCCCAGCATTTT. Protein product: CASSWKGGQYNQPQHF.

The V and J genes are TRBV7-6 and TRBJ2-1; 8 nucleotides line up with TRBD1. The junction had 6 bases not matched to a gene; V was cut back by 2 bases and J by 3 bases. The germline CDR1 and CDR2 sequences are SGHVS and FNYEAQ. The CDR3 spans 16 residues. The CDR3 sequence: CASSLTGQGLYNEQFF. In DNA form, the CDR3 reads TGTGCCAGCAGCTTAACCGGACAGGGCCTCTACAATGAGCAGTTCTTC.

The chain carries TRBV19 and TRBJ1-5, with a tentative D call TRBD1 (6 bases). Germline V gives CDR1 LNHDA, CDR2 SQIVND (reference sequence). The CDR3 runs to 13 residues. V was pared by 9 bases and J by 2 bases, with 11 bases between. Here the CDR3 reads CASARGGNQPQHF. The CDR3, as DNA: TGTGCCAGCGCCAGGGGTGGCAATCAGCCCCAGCATTTT.

The J gene is TRBJ1-6, the V gene TRBV6-5; 8 bases agree with TRBD1. The V gene's germline CDR1 is MNHEY and CDR2 SVGAGI. CDR3 length: 16 residues. V was clipped by 0 bases and J by 6 bases; unmatched bases: 4. CDR3 region: CASSYSQGAGNSPLHF. CDR3 sequence (DNA): TGTGCCAGCAGTTACTCTCAGGGGGCAGGTAATTCACCCCTCCACTTT.